What follows are 12 T cell receptor beta chains derived from one specimen sequenced in a study of cytomegalovirus exposure and HLA in healthy donors. The PCR was carried out with 60 Vbeta primers and 13 Jbeta primers. This table comes from immunoSEQ multiplex PCR, and its TCRdb copy is limited to in-frame clones, with some not included. The sample lists some 99,000 clones; roughly 70% were seen once. The sequencing input was PBMCs. Receptors originate from a middle-aged man in good health and CMV-seronegative.

The rearrangement uses TRBV5-1 and TRBJ2-5, with D unresolved. From germline, CDR1 is SGHRS and CDR2 YFSETQ. The ends were cut back, 0 bases at V and 4 bases at J, with 7 bases in the middle. The CDR3 runs 13 residues. CDR3 residues: CASSLESRETQYF. In nucleotides, the CDR3 is TGCGCCAGCAGCTTGGAGAGTCGAGAGACCCAGTACTTC.

The chain recombines TRBV25-1 with TRBJ2-1; 7 positions match TRBD2. This CDR3 has 11 amino acids. From germline, CDR1 is MGHDK and CDR2 SYGVNS. V dropped 4 bases and J dropped 11; count of bases not matched to a gene: 2. The CDR3 protein is CASSGTRQQFF. The DNA of the CDR3 is TGTGCCAGCAGTGGGACTAGACAGCAGTTCTTC.

This chain joins TRBV15 and TRBJ1-1; D gene ambiguous. Germline CDR1 is LNHNV and CDR2 is YYDKDF (reference sequence). The V end lost 11 bases, the J end lost 0 bases, and 13 bases lay between the germline ends. The CDR3 extends over 13 amino acids. This CDR3 reads CAVSGLMNTEAFF. CDR3 DNA: TGTGCCGTTAGCGGGCTGATGAACACTGAAGCTTTCTTT.

The V and J genes are TRBV5-6 and TRBJ2-2, with 11 nucleotides matching TRBD2. J lost 1 base, V lost 6 bases, and 5 bases had no gene match. This CDR3 contains 16 residues. Germline-derived CDR1 and CDR2 are SGHDT and YYEEEE. The CDR3 DNA reads as TGTGCCAGCACCGAGACTAGCGGGAAGAACACCGGGGAGCTGTTTTTT. This sequence encodes CASTETSGKNTGELFF.

This clone appeared a few times. The genes are TRBV14 and TRBJ2-1, with 7 bases that match TRBD1. This CDR3 contains 16 residues. Germline lookup yields CDR1 SGHDN and CDR2 FVKESK. The V segment lost 4 bases and the J segment 0 bases; nucleotides outside the gene matches: 6. The CDR3 nucleotides are TGTGCCAGCAGCCGACAGGGACAGAGCTCCTACAATGAGCAGTTCTTC. Protein sequence: CASSRQGQSSYNEQFF.

The chain uses TRBV7-3 and TRBJ2-2, with no clear D. Trimming stripped 2 bases from V and 0 bases from J, with 10 bases between. Germline CDR1 SGHTA, CDR2 FQGTGA. CDR3 length: 16 residues. This CDR3 reads CASSLGLTANTGELFF. The DNA of the CDR3 is TGTGCCAGCAGCTTAGGGCTTACAGCGAACACCGGGGAGCTGTTTTTT. Full variable domain (outside the CDR3, taken from reference TRBV7-3 and TRBJ2-2): GAGVSQTPSNKVTEKGKYVELRCDPISGHTALYWYRQSLGQGPEFLIYFQGTGAADDSGLPNDRFFAVRPEGSVSTLKIQRTERGDSAVYLCASSLGLTANTGELFFGEGSRLTVL.

V is TRBV9 and J is TRBJ2-7; 8 bases align to TRBD2. This CDR3 region has 13 residues. Germline V gene data show CDR1 as SGDLS and CDR2 as YYNGEE. V lost 4 bases to trimming and J lost 6 bases; unmatched junction nucleotides: 6. In DNA form, the CDR3 reads TGTGCCAGCAGCTCCGGACTAGCCGGCGAGCAGTACTTC. The encoded protein is CASSSGLAGEQYF.

The rearrangement joins TRBV5-1 to TRBJ2-1, with 10 bases aligning to TRBD2. The germline V gene encodes CDR1 SGHRS and CDR2 YFSETQ. The ends lost 9 bases at V and 4 bases at J; junction bases unmatched: 10. The CDR3 has 15 amino acids. This CDR3 is CATRDSSGGYNEQFF. The CDR3 nucleotides read TGCGCCACTAGGGATTCTAGCGGGGGTTACAATGAGCAGTTCTTC. Together with reference TRBV5-1 and TRBJ2-1, the CDR3 gives the full variable domain: KAGVTQTPRYLIKTRGQQVTLSCSPISGHRSVSWYQQTPGQGLQFLFEYFSETQRNKGNFPGRFSGRQFSNSRSEMNVSTLELGDSALYLCATRDSSGGYNEQFFGPGTRLTVL.

V and J are TRBV27 and TRBJ1-6; 10 bases map to TRBD1. CDR3 length: 16 amino acids. CDR1 is MNHEY, CDR2 SMNVEV, per germline (reference sequence). The V segment lost 5 bases and the J segment 10 bases; nucleotides outside the gene matches: 11. The CDR3 DNA sequence: TGTGCCAGCAGTACTAGGGACAGGGGATTTGGGTCACCCCTCCACTTT. Its translation is CASSTRDRGFGSPLHF.

V usage is TRBV7-2 and J usage is TRBJ1-5; perhaps TRBD1 as D (5 bases). The germline V gene has CDR1 SGHTA and CDR2 FQGNSA. The CDR3 contains 17 residues. V was clipped by 1 base and J by 2 bases, with 15 bases between them. Here the CDR3 reads CASSLGGPTRGNQPQHF. The CDR3 DNA sequence: TGTGCCAGCAGCTTAGGGGGTCCTACCAGGGGCAATCAGCCCCAGCATTTT. Full variable domain (outside the CDR3, taken from reference TRBV7-2 and TRBJ1-5): GAGVSQSPSNKVTEKGKDVELRCDPISGHTALYWYRQSLGQGLEFLIYFQGNSAPDKSGLPSDRFSAERTGGSVSTLTIQRTQQEDSAVYLCASSLGGPTRGNQPQHFGDGTRLSIL.

The V and J genes are TRBV5-4 and TRBJ2-5; maybe TRBD2 (5 bases). The CDR3 is 14 amino acids. Germline CDR1 is SGHNT and CDR2 is YYREEE (reference sequence). Trimming took off 4 bases at V and 2 bases at J, with 12 bases between the two ends. For the CDR3, the DNA is TGTGCCAGCAGCAACCGTACGGGACAAGAGACCCAGTACTTC. Its translation: CASSNRTGQETQYF.

The chain is built from TRBV30 and TRBJ1-5; possible D gene TRBD1, 5 bases. V was shortened by 4 bases and J by 5 bases, with 18 bases between the two germline ends. The CDR3 length is 15 residues. CDR1 is GTSNPN, CDR2 SVGIG, per germline (reference sequence). CDR3 sequence reads: CAWTPAGAVHQPQHF. DNA of the CDR3: TGTGCCTGGACTCCGGCTGGGGCGGTGCATCAGCCCCAGCATTTT.